These T cell receptor beta chains were read from a single sample in a study of blood T cell repertoires in COVID-19. TCRdb's copy holds only in-frame clones and misses some; the assay was immunoSEQ multiplex PCR. This table holds 130,000 to 150,000 clones, approximately 80% found once. Sequences were obtained from peripheral blood. These receptors came from a human donor with acute or convalescent COVID-19. The donor label of this sample is uncertain. CDR3s include the opening cysteine and the closing phenylalanine or tryptophan. Fields, in order: J gene, D gene, V gene, clone size, CDR3 protein, CDR3 DNA. D genes are given only for firm matches. Size is stated for part of the rows, as once, few or many counts, or as a class when the clone is expanded.

J: TRBJ1-2
D: -
V: TRBV9
size: -
CDR3: CASSLLGASGYTF
DNA: TGTGCCAGCAGCCTCCTGGGGGCGAGTGGCTACACCTTC

J: TRBJ2-3
D: -
V: TRBV24-1
size: once
CDR3: CATSLGGTDTQYF
DNA: TGTGCCACCTCCCTGGGCGGCACAGATACGCAGTATTTT

J: TRBJ1-1
D: -
V: TRBV30
size: -
CDR3: CAWSLLTLGAWNTEAFF
DNA: TGTGCCTGGAGTTTACTCACCTTGGGGGCTTGGAACACTGAAGCTTTCTTT

J: TRBJ1-1
D: -
V: TRBV3-1/TRBV3-2
size: -
CDR3: CASRREGTEAFF
DNA: TGTGCCAGCAGGAGAGAGGGAACTGAAGCTTTCTTT

J: TRBJ2-2
D: -
V: TRBV5-4
size: -
CDR3: CASSLGDTGELFF
DNA: TGTGCCAGCAGCTTGGGAGACACCGGGGAGCTGTTTTTT

J: TRBJ1-2
D: -
V: TRBV10-2
size: -
CDR3: CASGQNYGYTF
DNA: TGCGCCAGCGGACAGAACTATGGCTACACCTTC

J: TRBJ2-5
D: -
V: TRBV15
size: -
CDR3: CATSRDLNSQETQYF
DNA: TGTGCCACCAGCAGAGATCTGAATAGCCAAGAGACCCAGTACTTC

J: TRBJ1-1
D: -
V: TRBV4-1
size: -
CDR3: CASSQDRGTGVNTEAFF
DNA: TGCGCCAGCAGCCAAGATAGGGGAACAGGCGTTAACACTGAAGCTTTCTTT

J: TRBJ1-1
D: -
V: TRBV5-6
size: -
CDR3: CASSLQGRNTEAFF
DNA: TGTGCCAGCAGCTTACAGGGAAGGAACACTGAAGCTTTCTTT

J: TRBJ1-6
D: -
V: TRBV2
size: -
CDR3: CASSDNPGGSPLHF
DNA: TGTGCCAGCAGTGATAACCCCGGCGGTTCACCCCTCCACTTT

J: TRBJ1-2
D: -
V: TRBV19
size: -
CDR3: CASSITNRELQGYTF
DNA: TGTGCCAGTAGTATAACGAACAGGGAGCTTCAAGGCTACACCTTC

J: TRBJ1-2
D: TRBD1
V: TRBV2
size: -
CDR3: CASFLTGTGYTF
DNA: TGTGCCAGCTTTCTGACAGGGACGGGCTACACCTTC

J: TRBJ2-5
D: -
V: TRBV6-5
size: -
CDR3: CASTQGASQETQYF
DNA: TGTGCCAGCACCCAAGGAGCTAGCCAAGAGACCCAGTACTTC

J: TRBJ2-1
D: TRBD2
V: TRBV30
size: -
CDR3: CACPRGGGTYNEQFF
DNA: TGTGCCTGTCCCCGGGGCGGGGGAACATACAATGAGCAGTTCTTC

J: TRBJ2-7
D: TRBD1
V: TRBV24-1
size: -
CDR3: CATSDSLRTGGNEQYF
DNA: TGTGCCACCAGTGATTCCCTGAGGACAGGGGGGAACGAGCAGTACTTC

J: TRBJ1-6
D: TRBD1
V: TRBV2
size: -
CDR3: CASRERTGFNSPLHF
DNA: TGTGCCAGCAGGGAAAGGACAGGCTTTAATTCACCCCTCCACTTT

J: TRBJ1-6
D: -
V: TRBV5-1
size: -
CDR3: CASSLDKGDSPLHF
DNA: TGCGCCAGCAGCTTGGACAAGGGGGATTCACCCCTCCACTTT

J: TRBJ1-4
D: -
V: TRBV4-2
size: -
CDR3: CASSQETVVEKLFF
DNA: TGTGCCAGCAGCCAAGAAACGGTCGTTGAAAAACTGTTTTTT

J: TRBJ2-5
D: -
V: TRBV4-2
size: many
CDR3: CASSRRAGQETQYF
DNA: TGTGCCAGCAGCCGTCGCGCGGGCCAAGAGACCCAGTACTTC

J: TRBJ1-2
D: TRBD1
V: TRBV29-1
size: -
CDR3: CSVYTGTGNSYTF
DNA: TGCAGCGTTTATACCGGGACAGGGAATAGCTACACCTTC

J: TRBJ1-4
D: TRBD1
V: TRBV25-1
size: -
CDR3: CASSETGPGEKLFF
DNA: TGTGCCAGCAGTGAGACAGGGCCGGGAGAAAAACTGTTTTTT

J: TRBJ2-3
D: TRBD1
V: TRBV18
size: -
CDR3: CASSPGQGGDTQYF
DNA: TGTGCCAGCTCACCTGGACAGGGGGGGGATACGCAGTATTTT

J: TRBJ1-1
D: -
V: TRBV29-1
size: -
CDR3: CSIDTNTEAFF
DNA: TGCAGCATAGACACGAACACTGAAGCTTTCTTT

J: TRBJ1-2
D: TRBD1
V: TRBV7-2
size: -
CDR3: CASSKNRGLEGYTF
DNA: TGTGCCAGCAGTAAGAACAGGGGGTTGGAAGGATACACCTTC

J: TRBJ2-3
D: -
V: TRBV20-1
size: -
CDR3: CSASSTGGEAQYF
DNA: TGCAGTGCTAGTTCTACAGGGGGGGAGGCGCAGTATTTT

J: TRBJ1-2
D: TRBD1
V: TRBV5-1
size: -
CDR3: CASSRTGQVFYGYTF
DNA: TGCGCCAGCAGCCGAACGGGACAGGTGTTCTATGGCTACACCTTC

J: TRBJ2-3
D: -
V: TRBV5-1
size: -
CDR3: CASSPLQGSGRDTQYF
DNA: TGCGCCAGCAGTCCGCTACAGGGCTCGGGGAGAGATACGCAGTATTTT

J: TRBJ2-2
D: -
V: TRBV5-1
size: few
CDR3: CASSAARGDTGELFF
DNA: TGCGCCAGCAGCGCGGCCAGGGGAGACACCGGGGAGCTGTTTTTT

J: TRBJ1-4
D: -
V: TRBV4-1
size: -
CDR3: CASSYQGLSNEKLFF
DNA: TGCGCCAGCAGCTACCAGGGGCTGTCTAATGAAAAACTGTTTTTT

J: TRBJ2-7
D: TRBD1
V: TRBV7-2
size: -
CDR3: CASSPDRVAEQYF
DNA: TGTGCCAGCAGCCCGGACAGGGTAGCCGAGCAGTACTTC

J: TRBJ1-6
D: TRBD1
V: TRBV2
size: -
CDR3: CASRADRERNSPLHF
DNA: TGTGCCAGCAGGGCCGACAGGGAGCGGAATTCACCCCTCCACTTT

J: TRBJ1-2
D: -
V: TRBV7-2
size: -
CDR3: CASSLQGSSGVNYGYTF
DNA: TGTGCCAGCAGCTTACAGGGGTCGAGCGGGGTAAACTATGGCTACACCTTC

J: TRBJ1-1
D: TRBD1
V: TRBV11-3
size: -
CDR3: CASSSRGDTEAFF
DNA: TGTGCCAGCAGCTCCAGGGGGGACACTGAAGCTTTCTTT

J: TRBJ2-5
D: -
V: TRBV15
size: -
CDR3: CATRTTAKRVETQYF
DNA: TGTGCCACCAGGACAACCGCAAAGCGGGTAGAGACCCAGTACTTC

J: TRBJ1-1
D: -
V: TRBV7-2
size: few
CDR3: CASSLLRNTEAFF
DNA: TGTGCCAGCAGCTTACTAAGGAACACTGAAGCTTTCTTT

J: TRBJ2-2
D: TRBD2
V: TRBV9
size: -
CDR3: CASSRRGAGTNTGELFF
DNA: TGTGCCAGCAGCCGAAGGGGAGCGGGGACGAACACCGGGGAGCTGTTTTTT

J: TRBJ1-6
D: -
V: TRBV11-2
size: -
CDR3: CASRRGGSNSPLHF
DNA: TGTGCCAGCAGAAGGGGCGGTAGCAATTCACCCCTCCACTTT

J: TRBJ1-1
D: -
V: TRBV2
size: -
CDR3: CASSVGAWDEAFF
DNA: TGTGCCAGCAGTGTGGGAGCGTGGGATGAAGCTTTCTTT

J: TRBJ2-3
D: -
V: TRBV7-6
size: -
CDR3: CASSLEGGSTDTQYF
DNA: TGTGCCAGCAGCTTAGAAGGAGGCAGCACAGATACGCAGTATTTT

J: TRBJ2-2
D: -
V: TRBV21-1
size: once
CDR3: CASSAKKRENTGELFF
DNA: TGTGCCAGCAGCGCAAAGAAGAGGGAAAACACCGGGGAGCTGTTTTTT

J: TRBJ1-1
D: -
V: TRBV5-6
size: -
CDR3: CASSLWQGRPEAFF
DNA: TGTGCCAGCAGCTTGTGGCAGGGAAGGCCTGAAGCTTTCTTT

J: TRBJ1-5
D: -
V: TRBV30
size: -
CDR3: CAWSVGPGGNQPQHF
DNA: TGTGCCTGGAGTGTGGGACCGGGAGGCAATCAGCCCCAGCATTTT

J: TRBJ1-2
D: TRBD1
V: TRBV5-1
size: few
CDR3: CASSYTGTGAYGYTF
DNA: TGCGCCAGCAGTTATACCGGGACAGGGGCCTATGGCTACACCTTC

J: TRBJ1-2
D: -
V: TRBV5-5
size: -
CDR3: CASSWSTSYGYTF
DNA: TGTGCCAGCAGCTGGAGTACCAGCTATGGCTACACCTTC